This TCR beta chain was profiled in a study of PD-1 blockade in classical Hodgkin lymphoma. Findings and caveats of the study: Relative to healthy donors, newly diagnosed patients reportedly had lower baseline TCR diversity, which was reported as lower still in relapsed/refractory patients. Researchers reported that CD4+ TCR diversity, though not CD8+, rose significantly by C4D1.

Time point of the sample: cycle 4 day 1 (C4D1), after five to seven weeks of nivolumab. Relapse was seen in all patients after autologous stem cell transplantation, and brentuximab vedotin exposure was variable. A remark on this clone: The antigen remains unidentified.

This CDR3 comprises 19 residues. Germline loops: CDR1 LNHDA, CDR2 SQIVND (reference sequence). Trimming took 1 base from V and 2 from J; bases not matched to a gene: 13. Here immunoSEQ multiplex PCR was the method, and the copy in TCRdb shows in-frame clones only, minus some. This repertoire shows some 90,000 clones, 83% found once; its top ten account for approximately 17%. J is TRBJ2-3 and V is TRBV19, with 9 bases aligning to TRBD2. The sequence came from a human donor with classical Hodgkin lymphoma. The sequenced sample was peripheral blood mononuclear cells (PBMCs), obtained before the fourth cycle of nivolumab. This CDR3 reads CASSIGSGSQGETTDTQYF. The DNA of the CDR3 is TGTGCCAGTAGTATAGGTAGCGGGAGCCAAGGCGAGACCACAGATACGCAGTATTTT. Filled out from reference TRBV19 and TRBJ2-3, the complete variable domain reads DGGITQSPKYLFRKEGQNVTLSCEQNLNHDAMYWYRQDPGQGLRLIYYSQIVNDFQKGDIAEGYSVSREKKESFPLTVTSAQKNPTAFYLCASSIGSGSQGETTDTQYFGPGTRLTVL.